Below, one T cell receptor beta chain is given with its context. This record comes from a study of monozygotic twins with inflammatory bowel disease. CDR3 length: 14 amino acids. CDR1 and CDR2 from the germline V gene are SGHTA and FQGTGA. The template was total RNA from whole blood, with no T cell sorting. TCR libraries each used about 3.5 ug of total RNA. TCRdb reprocessed the 5' RACE reads and reports one entry per CDR3 protein, with no DNA. This sample's table has more than 120,000 distinct CDR3 sequences. The V gene is TRBV7-3, the J gene TRBJ2-3. Sequenced: blood. This clonotype was obtained from a human donor with ulcerative colitis or Crohn's disease, or a healthy co-twin of an affected twin (not recorded which). The CDR3 loop reads CASSLMTHTDTQYF.